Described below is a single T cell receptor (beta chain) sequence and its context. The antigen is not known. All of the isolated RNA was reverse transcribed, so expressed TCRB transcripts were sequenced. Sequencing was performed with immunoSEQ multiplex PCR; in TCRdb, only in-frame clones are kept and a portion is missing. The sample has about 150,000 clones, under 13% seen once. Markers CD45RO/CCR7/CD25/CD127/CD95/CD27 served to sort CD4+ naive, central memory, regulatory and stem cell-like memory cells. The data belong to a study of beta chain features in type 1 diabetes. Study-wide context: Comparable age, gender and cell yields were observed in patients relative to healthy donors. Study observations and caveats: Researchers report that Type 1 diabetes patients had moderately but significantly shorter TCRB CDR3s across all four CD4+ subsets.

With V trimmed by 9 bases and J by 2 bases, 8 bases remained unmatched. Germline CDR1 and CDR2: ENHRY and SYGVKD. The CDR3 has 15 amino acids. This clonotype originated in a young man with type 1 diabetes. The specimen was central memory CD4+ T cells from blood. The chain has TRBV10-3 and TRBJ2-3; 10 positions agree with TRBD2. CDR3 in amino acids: CAIASGTSATDTQYF. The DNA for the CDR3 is TGTGCCATTGCCTCCGGGACTAGCGCCACAGATACGCAGTATTTT.